This TCR beta chain was profiled in a study of cytomegalovirus exposure and HLA in healthy donors. Whole-study findings and limits: The availability of immune exposure information extended only to CMV serostatus.

Amplification used 60 Vbeta primers and 13 Jbeta primers. Here immunoSEQ multiplex PCR was the method, and the copy in TCRdb shows in-frame clones only, minus some. The sample has 150,000 to 200,000 clones, around 79% seen once. The donors (healthy individuals) were bone marrow donors. The germline V gene encodes CDR1 SQVTM and CDR2 ANQGSEA. The CDR3 spans 14 residues. Unmatched junction bases numbered 6, after V lost 6 bases and J lost 2 bases. As for this clone: The antigen remains unidentified.

This TCR was recovered from a man aged 40-50 years in good health and CMV-seropositive. The sequencing sample was made of PBMCs. V and J are TRBV29-1 and TRBJ1-5; 8 positions agree with TRBD1. The CDR3 DNA sequence: TGCAGCGTCCAACAGGGGGGTGGCAATCAGCCCCAGCATTTT. Translated, it gives CSVQQGGGNQPQHF.